These T cell receptor beta chains were read from a single sample in a study of Graves' ophthalmopathy and Graves' hyperthyroidism. TCRdb analysed the multiplex PCR reads with MiXCR anew, one entry per CDR3 protein. Found here are 57,000 or so distinct CDR3 sequences, roughly 46% of them singletons; the top ten hold approximately 4.8%. Source material: peripheral blood. These receptors all come from an adult woman with Graves' ophthalmopathy. The CDR3 runs from the conserved cysteine through the conserved F or W. The order of the fields is V gene, clone size, D gene, J gene, CDR3 DNA, CDR3 protein. D genes are given only for firm matches. Size values are once, few and many counts, or a class for expanded clones, and some rows have none.

V gene: TRBV11-3; clone size: .; D gene: .; J gene: TRBJ2-7; CDR3 DNA: TGTGCCAGCAGCTTTGGCGGCACTGCCTACGAGCAGTACTTC; CDR3 protein: CASSFGGTAYEQYF
V gene: TRBV5-6; clone size: many; D gene: TRBD2; J gene: TRBJ2-7; CDR3 DNA: TGTGCCAGCAGCTTGGAGGCTAGCGGTTACGAGCAGTACTTC; CDR3 protein: CASSLEASGYEQYF
V gene: TRBV2; clone size: .; D gene: TRBD1; J gene: TRBJ2-1; CDR3 DNA: TGTGCCAGCAGCTCCTGGGACAGGGTGGATGAGCAGTTCTTC; CDR3 protein: CASSSWDRVDEQFF
V gene: TRBV10-3; clone size: medium-sized; D gene: .; J gene: TRBJ1-2; CDR3 DNA: TGTGCCATCAGTGACAACTATGGCTACACCTTC; CDR3 protein: CAISDNYGYTF
V gene: TRBV10-1; clone size: .; D gene: .; J gene: TRBJ2-7; CDR3 DNA: TGCGCCAGCAGTGATCGAGTTCCCGAGGACGAGCAGTACTTC; CDR3 protein: CASSDRVPEDEQYF
V gene: TRBV6-1; clone size: .; D gene: TRBD1; J gene: TRBJ1-3; CDR3 DNA: TGTGCCAGCAGACGGGACAGGGGGGTGTCTGGAAACACCATATATTTT; CDR3 protein: CASRRDRGVSGNTIYF
V gene: TRBV2; clone size: .; D gene: .; J gene: TRBJ1-1; CDR3 DNA: TGTGCCAGCGGATGCCGGGGTCCCGCTTTCTTT; CDR3 protein: CASGCRGPAFF
V gene: TRBV5-1; clone size: many; D gene: .; J gene: TRBJ2-5; CDR3 DNA: TGCGCCAGCAGCGGCCTAGGGACACTCTTTCGGGAGACCCAGTACTTC; CDR3 protein: CASSGLGTLFRETQYF
V gene: TRBV20-1; clone size: .; D gene: TRBD2; J gene: TRBJ2-7; CDR3 DNA: TGCAGTGCGCGGACTAGCGGGGTCTACGAGCAGTACTTC; CDR3 protein: CSARTSGVYEQYF
V gene: TRBV4-1; clone size: many; D gene: .; J gene: TRBJ1-2; CDR3 DNA: TGCGCCAGCAGCCCTGAGGGACTTAACTATGGCTACACCTTC; CDR3 protein: CASSPEGLNYGYTF
V gene: TRBV7-8; clone size: medium-sized; D gene: .; J gene: TRBJ1-2; CDR3 DNA: TGTGCCAGCAGCTTAGCAGGGGGGAATGGCTACACCTTC; CDR3 protein: CASSLAGGNGYTF
V gene: TRBV6-2/TRBV6-3; clone size: many; D gene: TRBD2; J gene: TRBJ2-7; CDR3 DNA: TGTGCCAGTCGTCCCGGGACTAGCGAGACCTACGAGCAGTACTTC; CDR3 protein: CASRPGTSETYEQYF
V gene: TRBV5-6; clone size: many; D gene: .; J gene: TRBJ2-1; CDR3 DNA: TGTGCCAGCAGCTTGGAGGGCGCAACGTCCTACAATGAGCAGTTCTTC; CDR3 protein: CASSLEGATSYNEQFF
V gene: TRBV6-4; clone size: many; D gene: TRBD2; J gene: TRBJ2-3; CDR3 DNA: TGTGCCAGCAGTGACAGCGGGAGGGCCACAGATACGCAGTATTTT; CDR3 protein: CASSDSGRATDTQYF
V gene: TRBV5-1; clone size: many; D gene: .; J gene: TRBJ2-7; CDR3 DNA: TGCGCCAGCAGCCCCAGTGGTGGCGGAGCAACCTACGAGCAGTACTTC; CDR3 protein: CASSPSGGGATYEQYF
V gene: TRBV6-6; clone size: many; D gene: .; J gene: TRBJ2-7; CDR3 DNA: TGTGCCAGCAGCCTCGGAGACGGTCCCTACGAGCAGTACTTC; CDR3 protein: CASSLGDGPYEQYF
V gene: TRBV6-1; clone size: .; D gene: .; J gene: TRBJ1-1; CDR3 DNA: TGTGCCAGCAGTATGTGGGGAAACACTGAAGCTTTCTTT; CDR3 protein: CASSMWGNTEAFF
V gene: TRBV7-3; clone size: once; D gene: TRBD2; J gene: TRBJ2-2; CDR3 DNA: TGTGCCAGCAGGCCCCTACTAGCGGAGTCCGGGGAGCTGTTTTTT; CDR3 protein: CASRPLLAESGELFF
V gene: TRBV9; clone size: many; D gene: .; J gene: TRBJ2-7; CDR3 DNA: TGTGCCAGCAGCGCAGGGGGGTTAACCTACGAGCAGTACTTC; CDR3 protein: CASSAGGLTYEQYF
V gene: TRBV9; clone size: .; D gene: TRBD1; J gene: TRBJ2-7; CDR3 DNA: TGTGCCAACAGTGAAAGCAAGGACAGGGGACACGAGCAGTACTTC; CDR3 protein: CANSESKDRGHEQYF
V gene: TRBV4-2; clone size: many; D gene: .; J gene: TRBJ1-3; CDR3 DNA: TGTGCCAGCAGCCAAGCAACAGACTCTGGAAACACCATATATTTT; CDR3 protein: CASSQATDSGNTIYF
V gene: TRBV2; clone size: few; D gene: .; J gene: TRBJ1-1; CDR3 DNA: TGTGCCAGCAGTCTTGGACCTCAAACTGAAGCTTTCTTT; CDR3 protein: CASSLGPQTEAFF
V gene: TRBV28; clone size: many; D gene: TRBD2; J gene: TRBJ2-3; CDR3 DNA: TGTGCCAGCAGTAAACTAGCGGGAGATATGCAGTATTTT; CDR3 protein: CASSKLAGDMQYF
V gene: TRBV20-1; clone size: medium-sized; D gene: TRBD2; J gene: TRBJ2-3; CDR3 DNA: TGCAGTGCTAGAGATAGGGCGGGAGTCAGGACAGATACGCAGTATTTT; CDR3 protein: CSARDRAGVRTDTQYF
V gene: TRBV19; clone size: many; D gene: TRBD2; J gene: TRBJ2-7; CDR3 DNA: TGTGCCAGTAGCCTAAGCGGGAGGGCCTTCTACGAGCAGTACTTC; CDR3 protein: CASSLSGRAFYEQYF
V gene: TRBV7-3; clone size: .; D gene: TRBD1; J gene: TRBJ2-2; CDR3 DNA: TGTGCCAGCAGCGTAACGACAGGGGCAACCGGGGAGCTGTTTTTT; CDR3 protein: CASSVTTGATGELFF
V gene: TRBV5-1; clone size: many; D gene: .; J gene: TRBJ2-1; CDR3 DNA: TGCGCCAGCAGCTTGGGGGCTAACACAGGGAACAATGAGCAGTTCTTC; CDR3 protein: CASSLGANTGNNEQFF
V gene: TRBV6-6; clone size: many; D gene: TRBD1; J gene: TRBJ2-7; CDR3 DNA: TGTGCCAGCAGCAGACAGGGGGGAGCCTACGAGCAGTACTTC; CDR3 protein: CASSRQGGAYEQYF